These 13 T cell receptor beta chains were sequenced from one sample in a study of response to subunit inactivated influenza vaccine listed by TCRdb under 2018. The library was generated by RT-PCR. Sequencing relied on an Illumina HiSeq 2500. Starting from the raw public reads, TCRdb applied fastp trimming at Q25, assembled clones with MiXCR and retained in-frame beta chains. When rows share a CDR3 protein, they turn into one entry using the most common DNA and genes. The table for this sample lists roughly 790,000 distinct CDR3 sequences; around 20% of them were counted only once. The ten largest clonotypes hold 9.5% to 13% of the sample. Here the sequenced sample was PBMCs from blood, taken roughly 5 days after vaccination. These receptors originate from a man aged 45-60 years who received an inactivated influenza vaccine. Donor details come from another sample of the same person, matched by shared clones.

The table lists this clonotype with a few counts. The chain links TRBV7-2 to TRBJ2-5; D not resolved. Trimming removed 2 bases from V and 2 bases from J, with 18 bases in between. Germline V gene sequence: CDR1 SGHTA, CDR2 FQGNSA. The CDR3 covers 17 residues. The chain's CDR3 is CASSLRWRGQNQETQYF. For the CDR3, the DNA is TGTGCCAGCAGCTTAAGGTGGCGTGGGCAAAATCAAGAGACCCAGTACTTC.

The CDR3 DNA sequence: TGCGCCAGCAGCCACGACAGGGGAGGTAATGAGCAGTTCTTC. As protein: CASSHDRGGNEQFF. The chain links TRBV5-1 to TRBJ2-1; 8 nucleotides line up with TRBD1. Trimming removed 4 bases from V and 7 bases from J; junction bases left unmatched: 7. The CDR3 has 14 residues. CDR1 is SGHRS and CDR2 is YFSETQ in the germline V gene. Complete variable domain (other parts from reference TRBV5-1 and TRBJ2-1): KAGVTQTPRYLIKTRGQQVTLSCSPISGHRSVSWYQQTPGQGLQFLFEYFSETQRNKGNFPGRFSGRQFSNSRSEMNVSTLELGDSALYLCASSHDRGGNEQFFGPGTRLTVL.

This sequence joins TRBV2 and TRBJ2-2; 13 bases line up with TRBD2. Germline CDR1 SNHLY, CDR2 FYNNEI. CDR3 size: 15 residues. J gave up 6 bases and V 6 bases, and 4 bases lay outside the gene matches. In DNA, the CDR3 is TGTGCCAGCAGCCGGACTAGCGGGGGCTCCGGGGAGCTGTTTTTT. This encodes CASSRTSGGSGELFF.

The chain is built from TRBV30 and TRBJ1-2; a weak D match, TRBD1 (5 bases). CDR1 GTSNPN and CDR2 SVGIG come from the germline V gene (reference sequence). The length of the CDR3 is 11 residues. Trimming took off 0 bases at V and 12 bases at J, with 11 bases between the two ends. The CDR3 is CAWSVGQGHTF. CDR3 DNA: TGTGCCTGGAGTGTCGGGCAGGGCCACACCTTC.

The CDR3 is CAIQGDSGSYEQYF. DNA for the CDR3: TGTGCCATCCAGGGGGACTCCGGATCCTACGAGCAGTACTTC. The chain employs TRBV10-3 and TRBJ2-7; perhaps TRBD1 as D (7 bases). Germline V CDR1 and CDR2: ENHRY, SYGVKD. CDR3 length: 14 amino acids. The V gene lost 8 bases and the J gene lost 1 base, with 15 bases spanning the gap.

The V call is TRBV4-1, the J call TRBJ2-5; weak D call: TRBD1 (5 bases). This CDR3 region has 15 residues. V was pared by 1 base and J by 3 bases, with 12 bases between. In germline, CDR1 is MGHRA, CDR2 YSYEKL. CDR3 protein: CASSQGWAGKETQYF. CDR3 DNA sequence: TGCGCCAGCAGCCAAGGGTGGGCAGGGAAAGAGACCCAGTACTTC.

This clonotype showed up just once. The rearrangement joins TRBV29-1 to TRBJ2-7, with D perhaps given as TRBD1 or TRBD2 (5 bases each). The ends were cut back, 4 bases at V and 3 bases at J, with 13 bases in the middle. The germline gives CDR1 SQVTM, CDR2 ANQGSEA. CDR3 size: 13 residues. CDR3 nucleotides: TGCAGCGTTGCAGGGCTAGCCAGCTACGAGCAGTACTTC. This sequence encodes CSVAGLASYEQYF.

The chain is built from TRBV7-2 and TRBJ1-6; the D gene is possibly TRBD1 (6 bases). This CDR3 has 14 amino acids. The germline CDR1 and CDR2 sequences are SGHTA and FQGNSA. Trimming took 3 bases from V and 7 from J, leaving 10 bases between them. CDR3 region: CASSFGQRNSPLHF. CDR3 sequence (DNA): TGTGCCAGCAGCTTTGGACAGAGGAATTCACCCCTCCACTTT.

The chain uses TRBV4-1 and TRBJ2-4; TRBD1 is a possible D gene (6 bases). This CDR3 comprises 14 residues. Germline lookup yields CDR1 MGHRA and CDR2 YSYEKL. V lost 6 bases and J lost 6, with 15 bases in between. The DNA for the CDR3 is TGCGCCAGCAGGAAGGGGCAGGGGCCAAACATTCAGTACTTC. Translating it yields CASRKGQGPNIQYF.

The CDR3 sequence: CASSPQDYTGELFF. CDR3 DNA sequence: TGTGCCAGCAGCCCACAGGATTACACCGGGGAGCTGTTTTTT. The V gene is TRBV12-3 or TRBV12-4, the J gene TRBJ2-2, with D possibly matching TRBD1 (5 bases). Trimming left V 6 bases short and J 3 bases short, with 11 bases between. CDR3 length: 14 amino acids.

The V gene is TRBV20-1, the J gene TRBJ1-5, with D perhaps matching TRBD1 (6 bases). Germline V gene sequence: CDR1 DFQATT, CDR2 SNEGSKA (reference sequence). Trimming stripped 5 bases from V and 1 base from J, with 12 bases between. CDR3 length: 14 amino acids. CDR3 amino acids: CSAGRGASNQPQHF. CDR3 bases: TGCAGTGCTGGGAGGGGGGCCAGCAATCAGCCCCAGCATTTT.

This clonotype appeared many times. The chain recombines TRBV12-3 or TRBV12-4 with TRBJ2-1; D may be TRBD1 (7 bases). With 4 bases removed from V and 3 bases from J, the gap between germline ends came to 10 bases. The length of the CDR3 is 14 residues. CDR3 sequence (DNA): TGTGCCAGCAGTTGGGGGGACAGCTACAATGAGCAGTTCTTC. Amino acid sequence: CASSWGDSYNEQFF.

This clonotype was detected a few times. V is TRBV19 and J is TRBJ2-1; D perhaps matches TRBD1 (6 bases). Germline CDR1 reads LNHDA; CDR2 reads SQIVND (reference sequence). Trimming cost V 10 bases and J 8 bases, with 21 bases left between them. CDR3 size: 14 residues. Written as DNA, the CDR3 is TGTGCCACCCTCCATCCGGGACAAACCCATGAGCAGTTCTTC. Protein product: CATLHPGQTHEQFF.